These 16 T cell receptor beta chains were sequenced from one sample in a study of cytomegalovirus exposure and HLA in healthy donors. Profiled with immunoSEQ multiplex PCR; TCRdb holds only in-frame clones, not every one. This sample has approximately 200,000 clones, with roughly 81% found just once. The sequenced material came from PBMCs. The receptor source for this set is a woman aged 25 to 45 in good health and CMV-seronegative.

The table lists this clone with many counts. DNA for the CDR3: TGTGCCAGCAGCCAGCCCGGGATCTGGGTGGGCGGCTACACCTTC. This gives the protein CASSQPGIWVGGYTF. The chain joins TRBV25-1 to TRBJ1-2; D is unresolved. CDR3 length: 15 residues. V shed 6 bases and J shed 8 bases, with 22 bases lying between them. The V gene's germline CDR1 is MGHDK and CDR2 SYGVNS.

The chain couples TRBV28 to TRBJ2-7; weak D call: TRBD1 (6 bases). V was pared by 10 bases and J by 2 bases, with 15 bases between. The CDR3 length is 13 residues. Looked up from germline, CDR1 is MDHEN and CDR2 is SYDVKM. CDR3 in amino acids: CATLSQGTYEQYF. Here the CDR3 DNA reads TGTGCCACCCTCTCACAGGGTACCTACGAGCAGTACTTC.

The chain is built from TRBV7-3 and TRBJ1-1, with TRBD1 identical over 10 bases. The CDR3 sequence is 16 residues long. Losses at the gene ends were 4 bases for V and 5 bases for J; bases not matched to a gene: 10. Germline assignment: CDR1 SGHTA and CDR2 FQGTGA. CDR3: CASSSDRDRGGTEAFF. CDR3 DNA sequence: TGTGCCAGCAGCTCGGACCGGGACAGGGGAGGGACTGAAGCTTTCTTT.

V usage is TRBV10-1 and J usage is TRBJ1-1, with TRBD1 matching 9 bases. CDR3 size: 16 residues. V shed 3 bases, J shed 2 bases, and the junction held 7 bases outside the gene matches. The germline V gene encodes CDR1 WNHNN and CDR2 SYGVQD (reference sequence). This CDR3 is CASSEGTGRGNTEAFF. In DNA, the CDR3 is TGCGCCAGCAGTGAAGGGACAGGGAGAGGAAACACTGAAGCTTTCTTT.

V usage is TRBV27 and J usage is TRBJ2-4, with D hard to call. This CDR3 is 15 amino acids long. V lost 5 bases to trimming and J lost 0 bases, with 11 bases between them. Germline V gene sequence: CDR1 MNHEY, CDR2 SMNVEV (reference sequence). CDR3: CASSRQGIAKNIQYF. For the CDR3, the DNA is TGTGCCAGCAGTCGACAAGGCATAGCCAAAAACATTCAGTACTTC.

The V call is TRBV2, the J call TRBJ2-2, with a possible D match to TRBD1 (6 bases). The CDR3 sequence is 15 residues long. Germline CDR1 is SNHLY and CDR2 is FYNNEI. V lost 3 bases to trimming and J lost 4 bases, with 12 bases between them. The CDR3 region is CASSDPGQTTGELFF. The DNA for the CDR3 is TGTGCCAGCAGTGATCCCGGACAGACCACCGGGGAGCTGTTTTTT. The variable domain in full, completed from reference TRBV2 and TRBJ2-2, reads EPEVTQTPSHQVTQMGQEVILRCVPISNHLYFYWYRQILGQKVEFLVSFYNNEISEKSEIFDDQFSVERPDGSNFTLKIRSTKLEDSAMYFCASSDPGQTTGELFFGEGSRLTVL.

This clone was seen once. This chain links TRBV4-1 with TRBJ1-5; D perhaps matches TRBD1 (5 bases). V was shortened by 8 bases and J by 4 bases, with 12 bases between the two germline ends. The CDR3 covers 13 residues. CDR1 MGHRA and CDR2 YSYEKL come from the germline V gene. The CDR3 DNA reads as TGCGCCAGCCGCGGCGGGGGTAATCAGCCCCAGCATTTT. As protein: CASRGGGNQPQHF.

The CDR3 nucleotides are TGTGCCAGCAGCTCCGTTGGGAGCCAAGAGACCCAGTACTTC. Its protein is CASSSVGSQETQYF. The rearrangement joins TRBV7-6 to TRBJ2-5, with D perhaps TRBD2 (5 bases). V gave up 4 bases and J gave up 1 base, with 10 bases separating them. CDR1 is SGHVS, CDR2 FNYEAQ, per germline. The length of the CDR3 is 14 residues.

The chain employs TRBV6-1 and TRBJ1-2; TRBD1 matches 8 bases. CDR1 is MNHNS and CDR2 is SASEGT in the germline V gene. The ends lost 1 base at V and 6 bases at J; junction bases unmatched: 10. The CDR3 covers 16 residues. The CDR3, as DNA: TGTGCCAGCAGTGAAGGGATCAGGGGGCTGTCCGATGGCTACACCTTC. As protein: CASSEGIRGLSDGYTF.

This chain connects TRBV5-1 to TRBJ1-2, with D hard to call. The V and J ends lost 3 bases and 4 bases respectively, with 16 bases between them. Germline-derived CDR1 and CDR2 are SGHRS and YFSETQ. The CDR3 has 15 residues. CDR3 loop: CASSSDINPLYGYTF. DNA of the CDR3: TGCGCCAGCAGCTCAGACATCAACCCCCTCTATGGCTACACCTTC.

The V call is TRBV6-5, the J call TRBJ2-7; D may be TRBD2 (5 bases). Germline assignment: CDR1 MNHEY and CDR2 SVGAGI. Trimming removed 1 base at V and 1 base at J, with 8 bases between. The CDR3 length is 14 residues. In DNA, the CDR3 is TGTGCCAGCAGTTACTACGGGGTTTCCTACGAGCAGTACTTC. As protein: CASSYYGVSYEQYF.

This rearrangement joins TRBV15 to TRBJ2-6; 14 bases are shared with TRBD2. The V gene's germline CDR1 is LNHNV and CDR2 YYDKDF (reference sequence). V was pared by 0 bases and J by 4 bases, with 2 bases of the junction left unmatched. This CDR3 has 18 amino acids. CDR3 DNA: TGTGCCACCAGCAGAGAGGGACTAGCGGGGGCGGGGGCCAACGTCCTGACTTTC. Translating gives CATSREGLAGAGANVLTF.

The chain has TRBV6-6 and TRBJ1-1; D gene unclear. The CDR3 contains 15 residues. Germline-derived CDR1 and CDR2 are MNHNY and SVGAGI (reference sequence). Trimming took off 4 bases at V and 4 bases at J, with 16 bases between the two ends. CDR3: CASSSPGTRGTEAFF. The CDR3 DNA is TGTGCCAGCAGTTCCCCTGGAACCCGGGGCACTGAAGCTTTCTTT.

This clone occurred a few times. The rearrangement uses TRBV30 and TRBJ1-5, with D maybe TRBD1 (5 bases). There are 13 residues in the CDR3. With 5 bases removed from V and 7 bases from J, the gap between germline ends came to 15 bases. The germline V gene has CDR1 GTSNPN and CDR2 SVGIG (reference sequence). The CDR3 DNA is TGTGCCTGGGGGCCAGGGTTATACCAGCCCCAGCATTTT. Its translation is CAWGPGLYQPQHF.

The rearrangement uses TRBV30 and TRBJ2-7; TRBD1 aligns across 11 bases. The CDR3 is 14 amino acids. Germline trimming cut 5 bases from V and 3 bases from J; bases unmatched to any gene: 6. Germline lookup yields CDR1 GTSNPN and CDR2 SVGIG (reference sequence). This CDR3 reads CAWVTGTGGYEQYF. CDR3 DNA: TGTGCCTGGGTCACCGGGACAGGGGGCTACGAGCAGTACTTC.

This clone was seen a single time. The CDR3 loop reads CASSDRGMNTEAFF. CDR3 sequence (DNA): TGTGCCAGCAGCGACAGGGGGATGAACACTGAAGCTTTCTTT. V gene TRBV6-1 combines with J gene TRBJ1-1, with TRBD1 identical over 9 bases. CDR3 size: 14 residues. Germline CDR1 and CDR2: MNHNS and SASEGT. V lost 6 bases and J lost 0; bases outside the gene matches: 2.